The 25 T cell receptor beta chains below all came from one sample that was sequenced in a study of blood T cell repertoires in COVID-19 (dated by TCRdb to 2019 to 2021). Libraries were built with the immunoSEQ multiplex PCR assay. As stored in TCRdb, this immuneACCESS dataset retains in-frame rearrangements with V and J assigned. A fraction of the clones does not appear; measured against another copy, unresolved V genes explain less than half of the discrepancy, and the remainder lacks a known reason. The sample records about 240,000 clones, 86% of which are singletons. The ten largest clonotypes hold 6.2% of the sample. Sequenced input: peripheral blood. Receptors originate from a man aged 60 to 69 with acute or convalescent COVID-19.

This clone appeared once. This rearrangement joins TRBV4-2 to TRBJ2-1, with TRBD2 matching over 9 bases. This CDR3 spans 19 amino acids. V lost 0 bases, J lost 3 bases, and 12 bases stayed unmatched. Germline CDR1 LGHNA, CDR2 YNFKEQ. DNA of the CDR3: TGTGCCAGCAGCCAAGACCAAGCGACTAGCGGAAACAACTACAATGAGCAGTTCTTC. Translation: CASSQDQATSGNNYNEQFF.

The J gene is TRBJ1-1, the V gene TRBV12-5; TRBD1 is a possible D gene (5 bases). V lost 8 bases and J 3 bases, leaving 13 bases between the germline ends. Germline V CDR1 and CDR2: LGHNT, FRNRAP. This CDR3 has 13 amino acids. The CDR3, as DNA: TGTGCTAGTCGGAGCGGGGCAGACACTGAAGCTTTCTTT. Protein: CASRSGADTEAFF.

The chain couples TRBV9 to TRBJ2-7; 8 bases map to TRBD2. Unmatched junction bases numbered 4, after V lost 0 bases and J lost 2 bases. The V gene's germline CDR1 is SGDLS and CDR2 YYNGEE. This CDR3 region has 15 residues. The CDR3 DNA reads TGTGCCAGCAGCGTAGATCGAGCGGGAGCCTACGAGCAGTACTTC. Residues: CASSVDRAGAYEQYF. Supplemented by reference TRBV9 and TRBJ2-7, the full variable domain reads DSGVTQTPKHLITATGQRVTLRCSPRSGDLSVYWYQQSLDQGLQFLIQYYNGEERAKGNILERFSAQQFPDLHSELNLSSLELGDSALYFCASSVDRAGAYEQYFGPGTRLTVT.

The chain uses TRBV28 and TRBJ1-2; 8 nucleotides align to TRBD1. The CDR3 totals 15 residues. Germline CDR1 is MDHEN and CDR2 is SYDVKM. V was clipped by 5 bases and J by 3 bases; unmatched bases: 8. The CDR3 DNA sequence: TGTGCCAGCAGTGAGACAGGGGTCCGCGACTATGGCTACACCTTC. It specifies CASSETGVRDYGYTF.

This chain joins TRBV19 and TRBJ1-6; 7 bases fit TRBD1. V was clipped by 3 bases and J by 0 bases; unmatched bases: 14. CDR1 is LNHDA, CDR2 SQIVND, per germline (reference sequence). This CDR3 has 20 amino acids. The CDR3 protein is CASSICRDRPLSSYNSPLHF. The DNA for the CDR3 is TGTGCCAGTAGTATTTGCAGGGACAGACCTTTAAGCTCCTATAATTCACCCCTCCACTTT. The full variable domain, rest sourced from reference TRBV19 and TRBJ1-6, is DGGITQSPKYLFRKEGQNVTLSCEQNLNHDAMYWYRQDPGQGLRLIYYSQIVNDFQKGDIAEGYSVSREKKESFPLTVTSAQKNPTAFYLCASSICRDRPLSSYNSPLHFGNGTRLTVT.

The chain couples TRBV21-1 to TRBJ1-3; the table names TRBD1, a call not compared with the DNA. TRBV21-1 is flagged as a pseudogene. This CDR3 contains 16 residues. DNA for the CDR3: TGTGCCAGCAGCACCCAGAGGGACAGGGCCGGAAACACCATATATTTT. It encodes CASSTQRDRAGNTIYF.

This chain connects TRBV7-2 to TRBJ1-5, with D possibly matching TRBD1 (6 bases). Per germline, CDR1 SGHTA and CDR2 FQGNSA. The CDR3 has 16 residues. Trimming shortened V by 2 bases and J by 7 bases, and 18 bases separated the two germline ends. CDR3 DNA sequence: TGTGCCAGCAGCTTACCCCCGGGACAAGGTAGCCAGCCCCAGCATTTT. It is translated as CASSLPPGQGSQPQHF.

The V and J genes are TRBV5-4 and TRBJ2-5; tentatively, D is TRBD2 (5 bases). The germline gives CDR1 SGHNT, CDR2 YYREEE (reference sequence). This CDR3 contains 15 residues. Between the trimmed V and J ends, which lost 3 bases and 5 bases, there was a span of 17 bases. CDR3 in amino acids: CASSSGGPGSETQYF. CDR3 DNA: TGTGCCAGCAGCTCCGGAGGACCCGGGTCGGAGACCCAGTACTTC.

Only one count was recorded for this clone. The CDR3 sequence: CASLEGNYGYTF. The CDR3 DNA sequence: TGTGCCAGTCTCGAGGGTAACTATGGCTACACCTTC. The chain couples TRBV7-9 to TRBJ1-2; no firm D call. The germline CDR1 and CDR2 sequences are SEHNR and FQNEAQ (reference sequence). V was clipped by 9 bases and J by 1 base, with 9 bases between them. This CDR3 comprises 12 residues. The variable domain in full, completed from reference TRBV7-9 and TRBJ1-2, reads DTGVSQNPRHKITKRGQNVTFRCDPISEHNRLYWYRQTLGQGPEFLTYFQNEAQLEKSRLLSDRFSAERPKGSFSTLEIQRTEQGDSAMYLCASLEGNYGYTFGSGTRLTVV.

The chain combines TRBV7-9 with TRBJ2-7; D not resolved. Germline lookup yields CDR1 SEHNR and CDR2 FQNEAQ (reference sequence). This CDR3 region has 11 residues. V was shortened by 4 bases and J by 7 bases, with 8 bases between the two germline ends. CDR3 DNA sequence: TGTGCCAGCAGCTCGGTGTGGGAGCAGTACTTC. Protein: CASSSVWEQYF.

This clone was counted once. The chain combines TRBV9 with TRBJ2-1; no definite D call. Per germline, CDR1 SGDLS and CDR2 YYNGEE. The CDR3 is 14 amino acids. V dropped 0 bases and J dropped 7 bases, with 11 bases sitting between them. The CDR3 nucleotides are TGTGCCAGCAGCGTAGCAGGCCGGTCTAATGAGCAGTTCTTC. This codes for CASSVAGRSNEQFF.

The genes are TRBV7-9 and TRBJ1-2; D perhaps matches TRBD1 (5 bases). V was clipped by 7 bases and J by 7 bases, with 25 bases between them. The CDR3 consists of 16 residues. Germline CDR1 and CDR2: SEHNR and FQNEAQ (reference sequence). The CDR3 sequence: CASTKKPGLRGRGYTF. CDR3 in DNA: TGTGCCAGCACCAAAAAACCAGGGCTACGCGGTCGTGGCTACACCTTC. The full variable domain, completed using reference TRBV7-9 and TRBJ1-2, is DTGVSQNPRHKITKRGQNVTFRCDPISEHNRLYWYRQTLGQGPEFLTYFQNEAQLEKSRLLSDRFSAERPKGSFSTLEIQRTEQGDSAMYLCASTKKPGLRGRGYTFGSGTRLTVV.

The chain links TRBV6-5 to TRBJ1-1, with D hard to call. V gave up 9 bases and J gave up 6 bases, with 11 bases separating them. Looked up from germline, CDR1 is MNHEY and CDR2 is SVGAGI. The CDR3 runs to 11 residues. As DNA, the CDR3 is TGTGCCAGTTTTCGAGAGGCTGAAGCTTTCTTT. Its translation: CASFREAEAFF.

The chain uses TRBV24-1 and TRBJ1-5, with TRBD1 as a possible D gene (5 bases). The ends were cut back, 3 bases at V and 0 bases at J, with 11 bases in the middle. CDR3 size: 16 residues. Looked up from germline, CDR1 is KGHDR and CDR2 is SFDVKD. CDR3 sequence reads: CATSDGGTDSNQPQHF. CDR3 DNA: TGTGCCACCAGTGATGGGGGGACCGATAGCAATCAGCCCCAGCATTTT.

This rearrangement joins TRBV5-5 to TRBJ2-7; 7 bases agree with TRBD2. Germline-derived CDR1 and CDR2 are SGHKS and YYEKEE (reference sequence). There are 13 residues in the CDR3. V dropped 3 bases and J dropped 1; count of bases not matched to a gene: 1. The CDR3 sequence is CASSSGGSYEQYF. CDR3 DNA: TGTGCCAGCAGCTCCGGGGGGTCCTACGAGCAGTACTTC.

V usage is TRBV7-2 and J usage is TRBJ1-2; D is uncertain. The CDR3 runs to 12 residues. CDR1 and CDR2 from the germline V gene are SGHTA and FQGNSA. Trimming pared 1 base from V and 5 bases from J, leaving 5 bases between. CDR3: CASSLDSYGYTF. In DNA form, the CDR3 reads TGTGCCAGCAGCTTAGACAGTTATGGCTACACCTTC.

V usage is TRBV14 and J usage is TRBJ1-2; D not resolved. Germline CDR1 SGHDN, CDR2 FVKESK. V lost 2 bases, J lost 4 bases, and 8 bases lay in between. The CDR3 sequence is 13 residues long. The DNA for the CDR3 is TGTGCCAGCAGCCAACAAACGGTCTATGGCTACACCTTC. Protein: CASSQQTVYGYTF. Drawing the rest from reference TRBV14 and TRBJ1-2, the complete variable domain is EAGVTQFPSHSVIEKGQTVTLRCDPISGHDNLYWYRRVMGKEIKFLLHFVKESKQDESGMPNNRFLAERTGGTYSTLKVQPAELEDSGVYFCASSQQTVYGYTFGSGTRLTVV.

The count of this clone is one. The rearrangement links TRBV10-3 to TRBJ2-5, with a possible D match to TRBD2 (7 bases). The V gene lost 8 bases and the J gene lost 5 bases, with 12 bases spanning the gap. The CDR3 covers 12 residues. Per germline, CDR1 ENHRY and CDR2 SYGVKD. The CDR3 coding sequence is TGTGCCATCCCCGGGGGGCAGGAGACCCAGTACTTC. Translation gives CAIPGGQETQYF.

The chain combines TRBV9 with TRBJ2-6; TRBD1 agrees at 8 bases. Germline V CDR1 and CDR2: SGDLS, YYNGEE. With 4 bases clipped from V and 0 bases from J, the junction kept 0 bases outside the gene matches. The CDR3 is made up of 15 amino acids. The CDR3 sequence: CASSTGGSGANVLTF. CDR3 DNA sequence: TGTGCCAGCAGCACAGGGGGCTCTGGGGCCAACGTCCTGACTTTC. Filled out from reference TRBV9 and TRBJ2-6, the complete variable domain reads DSGVTQTPKHLITATGQRVTLRCSPRSGDLSVYWYQQSLDQGLQFLIQYYNGEERAKGNILERFSAQQFPDLHSELNLSSLELGDSALYFCASSTGGSGANVLTFGAGSRLTVL.

The rearrangement links TRBV30 to TRBJ2-2, with D possibly matching TRBD1 (6 bases). V was trimmed by 2 bases and J by 7 bases, leaving 8 bases between them. The CDR3 has 12 amino acids. Germline V CDR1 and CDR2: GTSNPN, SVGIG (reference sequence). CDR3 sequence: CAWSQGHGELFF. Written as DNA, the CDR3 is TGTGCCTGGAGTCAGGGGCACGGGGAGCTGTTTTTT.

Only one count was recorded for this clone. The rearrangement uses TRBV30 and TRBJ2-1; D is possibly TRBD2 (5 bases). Germline V gene sequence: CDR1 GTSNPN, CDR2 SVGIG (reference sequence). The CDR3 is made up of 15 amino acids. V was clipped by 3 bases and J by 9 bases, with 21 bases between them. CDR3 nucleotides: TGTGCCTGGAGAGGGAGAGTGCCCCGGCCTAGTGAGCAGTTCTTC. The encoded protein is CAWRGRVPRPSEQFF.

The chain has TRBV9 and TRBJ2-5; perhaps TRBD2 as D (6 bases). The CDR3 sequence is 16 residues long. Germline-derived CDR1 and CDR2 are SGDLS and YYNGEE. V gave up 0 bases and J gave up 2 bases, with 14 bases separating them. This CDR3 is CASSVDTQGGQETQYF. CDR3 coding DNA: TGTGCCAGCAGCGTAGATACCCAGGGAGGTCAAGAGACCCAGTACTTC.

The V gene is TRBV28, the J gene TRBJ1-6; weak D call: TRBD1 (6 bases). The CDR3 spans 14 residues. Trimming left V 5 bases short and J 7 bases short, with 12 bases between. Germline assignment: CDR1 MDHEN and CDR2 SYDVKM. CDR3 sequence reads: CASSGGRGNSPLHF. In DNA form, the CDR3 reads TGTGCCAGCAGTGGGGGTAGGGGGAATTCACCCCTCCACTTT.

The chain carries TRBV27 and TRBJ2-6, with D tentatively TRBD1 (5 bases). Trimming cost V 6 bases and J 2 bases, with 11 bases left between them. Germline CDR1 reads MNHEY; CDR2 reads SMNVEV (reference sequence). This CDR3 contains 15 residues. The CDR3, as DNA: TGTGCCAGCAGCCCCCCAGGGACTGGGGCCAACGTCCTGACTTTC. This translates into CASSPPGTGANVLTF.

The chain employs TRBV27 and TRBJ2-7; 7 nucleotides match TRBD2. The germline CDR1 and CDR2 sequences are MNHEY and SMNVEV (reference sequence). The CDR3 runs to 15 residues. Trimming at V came to 8 bases and at J to 0 bases, leaving 10 bases not matched to a gene. Here the CDR3 reads CASGASGRTSYEQYF. CDR3 bases: TGTGCCAGCGGGGCTAGCGGACGAACCTCCTACGAGCAGTACTTC.